This T cell receptor beta chain came from a study of cytomegalovirus exposure and HLA in healthy donors. The study's findings and limits: According to the study, 160 or so TCR beta chains were cytomegalovirus-associated.

Germline loops: CDR1 ENHRY, CDR2 SYGVKD. The length of the CDR3 is 17 residues. V dropped 2 bases and J dropped 5 bases, with 19 bases sitting between them. This table comes from immunoSEQ multiplex PCR, and its TCRdb copy is limited to in-frame clones, with some not included. The repertoire holds some 110,000 clones, with less than 90% as singletons. For this clone: The antigen is not known.

The TCR originated in a woman between 18 and 29 years old in good health and CMV-seropositive. The chain employs TRBV10-3 and TRBJ2-1, with D perhaps TRBD2 (5 bases). Sequencing was performed on PBMCs. The CDR3: CAISEPSRSGPHNEQFF. The CDR3 DNA follows: TGTGCCATCAGTGAGCCTTCCCGGAGCGGACCACACAATGAGCAGTTCTTC.